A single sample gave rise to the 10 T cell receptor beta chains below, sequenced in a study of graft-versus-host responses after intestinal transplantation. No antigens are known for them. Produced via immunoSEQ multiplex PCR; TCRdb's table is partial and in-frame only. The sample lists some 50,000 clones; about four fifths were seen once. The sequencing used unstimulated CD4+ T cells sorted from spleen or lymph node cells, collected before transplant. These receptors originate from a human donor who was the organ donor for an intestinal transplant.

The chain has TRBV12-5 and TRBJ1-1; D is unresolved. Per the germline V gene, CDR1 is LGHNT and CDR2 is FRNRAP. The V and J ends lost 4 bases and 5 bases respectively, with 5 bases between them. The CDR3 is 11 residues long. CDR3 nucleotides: TGTGCTAGTGGTTCGCTGACTGAAGCTTTCTTT. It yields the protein CASGSLTEAFF.

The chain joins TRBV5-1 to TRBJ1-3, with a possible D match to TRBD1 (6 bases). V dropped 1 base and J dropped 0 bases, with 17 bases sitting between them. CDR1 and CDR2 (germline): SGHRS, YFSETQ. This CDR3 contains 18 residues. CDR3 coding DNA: TGCGCCAGCAGCTTGTGGACAGCAACTAAAAGCTCTGGAAACACCATATATTTT. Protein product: CASSLWTATKSSGNTIYF.

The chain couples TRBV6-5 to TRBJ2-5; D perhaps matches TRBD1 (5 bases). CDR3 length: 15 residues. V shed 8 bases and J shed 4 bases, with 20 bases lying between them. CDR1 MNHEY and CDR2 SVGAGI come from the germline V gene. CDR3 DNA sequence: TGTGCCAGCTTACCGAGTAGGACAAACGTAGAGACCCAGTACTTC. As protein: CASLPSRTNVETQYF.

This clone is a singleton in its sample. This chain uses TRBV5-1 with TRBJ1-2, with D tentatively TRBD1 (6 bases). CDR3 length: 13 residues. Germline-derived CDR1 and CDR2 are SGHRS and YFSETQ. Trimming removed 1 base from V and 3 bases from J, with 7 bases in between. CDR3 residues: CASSLPGDYGYTF. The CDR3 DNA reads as TGCGCCAGCAGCTTGCCAGGGGACTATGGCTACACCTTC.

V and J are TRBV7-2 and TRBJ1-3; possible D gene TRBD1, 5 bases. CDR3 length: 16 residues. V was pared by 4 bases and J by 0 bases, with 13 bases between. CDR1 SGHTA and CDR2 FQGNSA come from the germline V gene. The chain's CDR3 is CASSYGGVASGNTIYF. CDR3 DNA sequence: TGTGCCAGCAGCTATGGAGGGGTGGCCTCTGGAAACACCATATATTTT.

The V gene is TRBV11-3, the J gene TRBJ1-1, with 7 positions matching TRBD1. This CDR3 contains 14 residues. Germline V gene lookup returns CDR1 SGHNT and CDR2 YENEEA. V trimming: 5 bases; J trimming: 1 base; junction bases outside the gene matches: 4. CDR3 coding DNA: TGTGCCAGCAGCCAGGGGGTGGGGAACACTGAAGCTTTCTTT. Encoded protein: CASSQGVGNTEAFF.

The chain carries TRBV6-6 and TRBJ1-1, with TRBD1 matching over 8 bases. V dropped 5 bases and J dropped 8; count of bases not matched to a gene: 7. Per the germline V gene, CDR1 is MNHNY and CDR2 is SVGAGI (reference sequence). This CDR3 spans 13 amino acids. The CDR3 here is CASSPTGAGEAFF. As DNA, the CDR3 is TGTGCCAGCAGTCCGACAGGGGCGGGGGAAGCTTTCTTT.

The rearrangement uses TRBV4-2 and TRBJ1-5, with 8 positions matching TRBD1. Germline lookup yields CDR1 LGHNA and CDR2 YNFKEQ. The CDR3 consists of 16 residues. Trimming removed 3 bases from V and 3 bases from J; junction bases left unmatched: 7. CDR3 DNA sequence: TGTGCCAGCAGCCAGACACAGGGGGGCTTCAATCAGCCCCAGCATTTT. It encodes CASSQTQGGFNQPQHF.

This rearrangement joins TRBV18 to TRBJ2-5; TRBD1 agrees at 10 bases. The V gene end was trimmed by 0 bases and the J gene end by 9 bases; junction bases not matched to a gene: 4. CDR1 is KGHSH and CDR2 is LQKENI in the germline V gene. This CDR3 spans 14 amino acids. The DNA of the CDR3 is TGTGCCAGCTCACCACCAGGACAGGGGGATTCCCAGTACTTC. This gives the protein CASSPPGQGDSQYF. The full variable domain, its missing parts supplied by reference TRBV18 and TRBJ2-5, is NAGVMQNPRHLVRRRGQEARLRCSPMKGHSHVYWYRQLPEEGLKFMVYLQKENIIDESGMPKERFSAEFPKEGPSILRIQQVVRGDSAAYFCASSPPGQGDSQYFGPGTRLLVL.

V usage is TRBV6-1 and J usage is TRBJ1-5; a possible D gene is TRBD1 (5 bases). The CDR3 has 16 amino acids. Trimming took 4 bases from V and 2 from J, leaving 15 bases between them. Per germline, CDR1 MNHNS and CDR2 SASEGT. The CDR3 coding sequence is TGTGCCAGCAGTGCCCCAGGGTCAGCGGGCAATCAGCCCCAGCATTTT. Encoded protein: CASSAPGSAGNQPQHF.